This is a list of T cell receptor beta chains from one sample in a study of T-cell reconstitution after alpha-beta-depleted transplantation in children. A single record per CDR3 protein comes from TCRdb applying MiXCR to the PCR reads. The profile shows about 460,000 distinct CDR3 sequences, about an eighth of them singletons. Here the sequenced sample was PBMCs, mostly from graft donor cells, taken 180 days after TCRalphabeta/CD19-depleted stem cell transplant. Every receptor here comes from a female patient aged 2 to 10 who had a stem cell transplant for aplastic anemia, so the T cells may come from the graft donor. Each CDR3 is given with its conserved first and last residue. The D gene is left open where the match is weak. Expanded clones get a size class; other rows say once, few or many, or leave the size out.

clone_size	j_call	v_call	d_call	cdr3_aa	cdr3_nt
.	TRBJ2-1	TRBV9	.	CASSVGPPGTNEQFF	TGTGCCAGCAGCGTAGGGCCTCCGGGGACCAATGAGCAGTTCTTC
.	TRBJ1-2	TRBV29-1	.	CSAVEGYGYTF	TGCAGCGCCGTGGAGGGTTATGGCTACACCTTC
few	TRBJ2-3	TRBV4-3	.	CASSHRTSTDTQYF	TGCGCCAGCAGCCACAGGACTAGCACAGATACGCAGTATTTT
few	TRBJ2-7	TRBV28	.	CASSDSPSYEQYF	TGTGCCAGCAGTGATAGCCCCTCCTACGAGCAGTACTTC
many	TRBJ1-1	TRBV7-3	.	CASSPDSGGDTEAFF	TGTGCCAGCAGCCCCGATTCAGGTGGGGACACTGAAGCTTTCTTT
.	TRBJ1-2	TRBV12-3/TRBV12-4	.	CATLPGTNYGYTF	TGTGCCACCCTTCCAGGGACTAACTATGGCTACACCTTC
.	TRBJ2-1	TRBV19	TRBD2	CASSKGLAGVNEQFF	TGTGCCAGTAGTAAAGGACTAGCGGGAGTCAATGAGCAGTTCTTC
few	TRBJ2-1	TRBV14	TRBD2	CASSQEGGAYNEQFF	TGTGCCAGCAGCCAAGAGGGGGGGGCCTACAATGAGCAGTTCTTC
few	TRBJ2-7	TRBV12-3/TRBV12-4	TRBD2	CASGGLAGVNEQYF	TGTGCCAGCGGGGGACTAGCGGGAGTTAACGAGCAGTACTTC
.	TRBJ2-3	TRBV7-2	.	CASSLARGWRGPTDTQYF	TGTGCCAGCAGCTTAGCTAGAGGGTGGCGCGGTCCCACAGATACGCAGTATTTT
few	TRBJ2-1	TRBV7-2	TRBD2	CASSLGPSGNSKFF	TGTGCCAGCAGCTTAGGGCCTAGCGGGAATTCTAAGTTCTTC
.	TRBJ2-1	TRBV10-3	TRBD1	CAITPGQGQGEQFF	TGTGCCATCACCCCGGGACAGGGGCAGGGTGAGCAGTTCTTC
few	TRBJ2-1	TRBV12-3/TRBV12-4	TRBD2	CASTRLKAGVGYNEQFF	TGTGCCAGCACGCGGCTAAAAGCGGGAGTCGGCTACAATGAGCAGTTCTTC
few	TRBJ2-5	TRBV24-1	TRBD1	CATSGQGRIQETQYF	TGTGCCACCAGTGGACAGGGCCGTATCCAAGAGACCCAGTACTTC
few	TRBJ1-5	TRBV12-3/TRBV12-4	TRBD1	CASSTLRQGTSNQPQHF	TGTGCCAGCAGTACCCTTAGACAGGGGACCAGCAATCAGCCCCAGCATTTT
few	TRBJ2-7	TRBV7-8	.	CASSLVPAAGEQYF	TGTGCCAGCAGCTTAGTCCCGGCAGCTGGCGAGCAGTACTTC
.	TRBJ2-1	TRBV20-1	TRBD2	CSAHRVAGGPHEQFF	TGCAGTGCTCATCGGGTAGCGGGAGGGCCGCATGAGCAGTTCTTC
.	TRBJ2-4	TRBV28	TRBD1	CASFQRGQGYIQYF	TGTGCCAGCTTTCAAAGGGGACAGGGTTACATTCAGTACTTC
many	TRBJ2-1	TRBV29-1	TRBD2	CSSLTSGIYNEQFF	TGCAGCTCCTTGACTAGCGGGATCTACAATGAGCAGTTCTTC
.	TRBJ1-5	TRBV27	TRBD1	CASSFRSWTGTFQPQHF	TGTGCCAGCAGTTTCCGCTCCTGGACAGGGACTTTTCAGCCCCAGCATTTT
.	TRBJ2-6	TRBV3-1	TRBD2	CASSQRLAGGLGANVLTF	TGTGCCAGCAGCCAACGACTAGCGGGAGGGCTAGGGGCCAACGTCCTGACTTTC
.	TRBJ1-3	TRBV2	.	CASSDPAGPLGNTIYF	TGTGCCAGCAGTGATCCCGCCGGGCCCCTCGGAAACACCATATATTTT
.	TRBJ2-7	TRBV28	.	CASSLPWGHGSAEQYF	TGTGCCAGCAGTTTACCGTGGGGACACGGATCGGCCGAGCAGTACTTC
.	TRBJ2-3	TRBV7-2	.	CASSAPTGATDTQYF	TGTGCCAGCAGCGCCCCGACGGGGGCCACAGATACGCAGTATTTT
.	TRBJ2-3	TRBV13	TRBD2	CASSTKGLADTDTQYF	TGTGCCAGCAGCACCAAGGGACTAGCGGACACAGATACGCAGTATTTT
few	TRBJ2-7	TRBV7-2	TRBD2	CASSSRAGGTYEQYF	TGTGCCAGCAGCTCTCGGGCGGGAGGGACCTACGAGCAGTACTTC
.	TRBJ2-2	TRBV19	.	CGMVADTGELFF	TGTGGTATGGTAGCTGACACCGGGGAGCTGTTTTTT
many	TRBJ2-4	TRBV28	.	CASSLGLWAKNIQYF	TGTGCCAGCAGTTTGGGGTTATGGGCCAAAAACATTCAGTACTTC
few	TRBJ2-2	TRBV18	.	CASSNWNSRTGELFF	TGTGCCAGCTCCAACTGGAACTCTCGAACCGGGGAGCTGTTTTTT
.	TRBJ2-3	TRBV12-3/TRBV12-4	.	CASSFRGEGTDTQYF	TGTGCCAGCAGTTTCAGGGGAGAAGGCACAGATACGCAGTATTTT
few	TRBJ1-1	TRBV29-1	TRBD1	CSASSGGTEAFF	TGCAGCGCCTCTTCAGGGGGCACTGAAGCTTTCTTT
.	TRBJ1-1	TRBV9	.	CASSVGQGTEAFF	TGTGCCAGCAGCGTAGGCCAGGGGACCGAAGCTTTCTTT
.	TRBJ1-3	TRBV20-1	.	CSARDFATSSGNTIYF	TGCAGTGCTAGAGATTTCGCCACAAGCTCTGGAAACACCATATATTTT
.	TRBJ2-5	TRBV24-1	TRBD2	CATSDSAASGSGETQYF	TGTGCCACCAGTGATTCTGCGGCTAGCGGGAGCGGGGAGACCCAGTACTTC
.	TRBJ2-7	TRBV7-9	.	CASSFGGVHSTYEQYF	TGTGCCAGCAGCTTTGGAGGAGTGCATTCAACCTACGAGCAGTACTTC
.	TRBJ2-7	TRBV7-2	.	CASSLVFGVSYEQYF	TGTGCCAGCAGCTTAGTATTTGGTGTTTCCTACGAGCAGTACTTC
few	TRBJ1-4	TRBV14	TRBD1	CASSQGTGSDEKLFF	TGTGCCAGCAGCCAGGGGACAGGATCAGATGAAAAACTGTTTTTT
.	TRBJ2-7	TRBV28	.	CASSSVGRSSSYEQYF	TGTGCCAGCAGTTCAGTGGGGCGGAGTTCCTCCTACGAGCAGTACTTC
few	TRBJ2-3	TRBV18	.	CASSPGYRSYTDTQYF	TGTGCCAGCTCACCAGGTTACAGGAGCTACACAGATACGCAGTATTTT
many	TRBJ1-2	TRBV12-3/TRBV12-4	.	CASSPQGIAGYTF	TGTGCCAGCAGTCCCCAGGGAATTGCTGGCTACACCTTC
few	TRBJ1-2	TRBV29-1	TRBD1	CSVTLGTGDLYGYTF	TGCAGCGTTACCCTAGGGACAGGAGACCTATATGGCTACACCTTC
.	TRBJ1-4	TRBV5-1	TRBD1	CASSSAGTGREKLFF	TGCGCCAGCAGCTCGGCCGGGACAGGGCGTGAAAAACTGTTTTTT
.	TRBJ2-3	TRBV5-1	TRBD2	CASSRSIAGPGTDTQYF	TGCGCCAGCAGCCGTTCCATAGCGGGTCCCGGCACAGATACGCAGTATTTT
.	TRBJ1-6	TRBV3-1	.	CASSHKPQEDSPLHF	TGTGCCAGCAGCCACAAGCCTCAGGAGGATTCACCCCTCCACTTT
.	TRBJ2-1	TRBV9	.	CASSSESGPSYNEQFF	TGTGCCAGCAGCTCCGAGAGCGGGCCCTCCTACAATGAGCAGTTCTTC
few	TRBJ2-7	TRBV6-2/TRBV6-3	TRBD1	CASSYRQGALWDEQYF	TGTGCCAGCAGTTACCGCCAGGGGGCCCTCTGGGACGAGCAGTACTTC
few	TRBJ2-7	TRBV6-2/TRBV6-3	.	CASSYSTPAGEQYF	TGTGCCAGCAGTTACTCGACCCCAGCTGGCGAGCAGTACTTC
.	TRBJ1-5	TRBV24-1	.	CATSDRSYQPQHF	TGTGCCACCAGCGACAGGAGCTATCAGCCCCAGCATTTT
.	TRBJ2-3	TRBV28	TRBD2	CASSYPGLAGRDTQYF	TGTGCCAGCAGTTACCCGGGACTAGCGGGAAGGGATACGCAGTATTTT
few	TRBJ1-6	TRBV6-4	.	CASSDSSRMNSPLHF	TGTGCCAGCAGTGACTCCAGTCGGATGAATTCACCCCTCCACTTT
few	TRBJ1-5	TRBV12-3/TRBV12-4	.	CASSPPRSLGWDISNQPQHF	TGTGCCAGCAGTCCCCCCAGGAGCCTCGGATGGGATATTAGCAATCAGCCCCAGCATTTT
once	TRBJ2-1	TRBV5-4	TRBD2	CASSFRTSGNSAYYNEQFF	TGTGCCAGCAGCTTCCGGACTAGCGGAAACTCTGCCTACTACAATGAGCAGTTCTTC